This section outlines one T cell receptor beta chain sequence together with its context. The data belong to a study of blood T cells in healthy people across ages. The CDR3 contains 15 residues. V lost 0 bases, J lost 0 bases, and 6 bases lay in between. For the second PCR, which ran for roughly 6 to 12 cycles, a sample-barcoded 5' primer and a J-beta primer mix were used. MiXCR was run by TCRdb on the 5' RACE reads, yielding one entry per CDR3 protein. The sample carries about 1.5 million distinct CDR3 sequences, approximately 40% recorded once. The TCR sequence derives from a woman under 30 in good health. The sample comprised blood. This chain uses TRBV12-3 or TRBV12-4 with TRBJ1-3; no clear D gene. CDR3 DNA: TGTGCCAGCAGTTTAGCCCCCTTCTCTGGAAACACCATATATTTT. Translated, it gives CASSLAPFSGNTIYF.